This T cell receptor (beta chain) appears in the sequencing data of a study of blood T cells in healthy people across ages. Study-wide background: About one barcoded beta molecule per two T cells came from capture by template switching. Findings and limits, study-wide: Age brought a roughly linear fall in TCR beta diversity measured per million T cells.

V gave up 4 bases and J gave up 6 bases; unmatched junction bases: 8. The CDR3 consists of 15 residues. CDR1 is SGHVS and CDR2 is FQNEAQ in the germline V gene. Regarding this clonotype: Its antigen is not known.

Then a second PCR, running roughly 7 to 11 cycles, was carried out with a sample-barcoded 5' primer and a J-beta primer mix. Researchers report that a template-switch adaptor with 12 random nucleotides tagged each cDNA molecule. Via MiXCR, TCRdb re-called the 5' RACE reads, giving one row per CDR3 protein. The sample includes about 580,000 distinct CDR3 sequences, around half of them seen just once. Every donor provided 7.5 to 10 milliliters of peripheral blood. The origin of this receptor is an elderly man in good health. V gene TRBV7-8 combines with J gene TRBJ1-5; 8 bases align to TRBD1. Specimen: blood. CDR3 nucleotides: TGTGCCAGCAGCTCTACTACAGGGGGTGGTCAGCCCCAGCATTTT. This encodes CASSSTTGGGQPQHF. The variable domain in full, completed from reference TRBV7-8 and TRBJ1-5, reads GAGVSQSPRYKVAKRGQDVALRCDPISGHVSLFWYQQALGQGPEFLTYFQNEAQLDKSGLPSDRFFAERPEGSVSTLKIQRTQQEDSAVYLCASSSTTGGGQPQHFGDGTRLSIL.